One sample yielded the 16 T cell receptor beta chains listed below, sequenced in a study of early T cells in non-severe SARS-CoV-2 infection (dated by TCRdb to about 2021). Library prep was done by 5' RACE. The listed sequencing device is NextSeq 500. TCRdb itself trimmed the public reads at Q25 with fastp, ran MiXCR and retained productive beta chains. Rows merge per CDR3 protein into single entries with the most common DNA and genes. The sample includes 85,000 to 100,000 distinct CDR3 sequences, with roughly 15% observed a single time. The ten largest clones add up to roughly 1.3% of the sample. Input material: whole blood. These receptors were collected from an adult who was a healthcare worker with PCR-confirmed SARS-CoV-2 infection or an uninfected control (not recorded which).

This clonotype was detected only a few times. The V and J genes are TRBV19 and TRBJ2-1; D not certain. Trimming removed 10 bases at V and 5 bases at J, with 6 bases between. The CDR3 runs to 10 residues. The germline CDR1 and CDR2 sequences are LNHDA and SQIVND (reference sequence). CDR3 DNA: TGTGCCACCGGAAACAATGAGCAGTTCTTC. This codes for CATGNNEQFF.

The CDR3 here is CASSLEQGTPGELFF. CDR3 coding DNA: TGCGCCAGCAGCTTGGAACAGGGAACGCCCGGGGAGCTGTTTTTT. This sequence joins TRBV5-1 and TRBJ2-2, with D perhaps TRBD1 (6 bases). Trimming shortened V by 0 bases and J by 6 bases, and 12 bases separated the two germline ends. Germline CDR1 SGHRS, CDR2 YFSETQ. The CDR3 is made up of 15 amino acids.

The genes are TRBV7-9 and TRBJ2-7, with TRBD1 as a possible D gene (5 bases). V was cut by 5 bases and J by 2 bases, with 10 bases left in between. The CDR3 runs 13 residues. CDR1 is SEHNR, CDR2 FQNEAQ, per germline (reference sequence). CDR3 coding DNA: TGTGCCAGCAGCCCACAACAGGCCTACGAGCAGTACTTC. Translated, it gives CASSPQQAYEQYF.

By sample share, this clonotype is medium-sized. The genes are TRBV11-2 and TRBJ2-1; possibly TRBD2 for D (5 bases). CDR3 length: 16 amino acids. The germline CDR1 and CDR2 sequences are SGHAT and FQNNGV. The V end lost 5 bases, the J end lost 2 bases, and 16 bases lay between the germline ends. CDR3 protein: CASSPFGLETYNEQFF. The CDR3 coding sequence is TGTGCCAGCAGCCCCTTCGGACTCGAGACCTACAATGAGCAGTTCTTC.

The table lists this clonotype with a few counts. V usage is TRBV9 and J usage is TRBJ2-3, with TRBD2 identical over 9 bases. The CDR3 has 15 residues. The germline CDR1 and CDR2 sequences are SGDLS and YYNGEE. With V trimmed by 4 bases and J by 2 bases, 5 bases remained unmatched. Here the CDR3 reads CASSLAGILTDTQYF. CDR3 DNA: TGTGCCAGCAGCCTAGCGGGGATTCTCACAGATACGCAGTATTTT.

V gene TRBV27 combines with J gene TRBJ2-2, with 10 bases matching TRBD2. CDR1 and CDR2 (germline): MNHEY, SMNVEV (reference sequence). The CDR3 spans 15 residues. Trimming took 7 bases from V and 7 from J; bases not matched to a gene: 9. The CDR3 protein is CASTSGTSVVGELFF. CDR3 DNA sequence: TGTGCCAGCACCTCCGGGACTAGCGTGGTCGGGGAGCTGTTTTTT.

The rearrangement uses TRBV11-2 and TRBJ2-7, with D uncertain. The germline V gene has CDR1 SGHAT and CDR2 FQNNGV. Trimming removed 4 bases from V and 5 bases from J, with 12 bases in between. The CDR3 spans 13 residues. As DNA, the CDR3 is TGTGCCAGCAGCTCTCTAGTCGGCCACGAGCAGTACTTC. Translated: CASSSLVGHEQYF.

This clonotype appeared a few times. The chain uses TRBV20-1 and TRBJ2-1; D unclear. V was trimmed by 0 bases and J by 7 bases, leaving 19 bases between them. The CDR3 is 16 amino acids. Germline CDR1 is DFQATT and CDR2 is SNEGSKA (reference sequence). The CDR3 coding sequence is TGCAGTGCTAGAGATGTGGCAGGCGGTTTATCGAATGAGCAGTTCTTC. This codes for CSARDVAGGLSNEQFF.

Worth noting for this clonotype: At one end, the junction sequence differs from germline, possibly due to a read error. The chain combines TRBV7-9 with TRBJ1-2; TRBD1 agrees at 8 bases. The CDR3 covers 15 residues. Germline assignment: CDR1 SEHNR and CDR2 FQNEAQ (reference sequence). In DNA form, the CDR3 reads TGTGCCAGCAGCTTAGCCTTCGGACAGGGTTATGGCTTCACCTTC. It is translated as CASSLAFGQGYGFTF.

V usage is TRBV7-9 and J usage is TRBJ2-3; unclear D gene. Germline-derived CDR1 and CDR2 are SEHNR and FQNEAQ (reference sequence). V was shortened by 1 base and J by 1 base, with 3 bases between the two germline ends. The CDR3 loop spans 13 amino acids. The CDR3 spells CASSLGRTDTQYF. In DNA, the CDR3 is TGTGCCAGCAGCTTAGGACGCACAGATACGCAGTATTTT.

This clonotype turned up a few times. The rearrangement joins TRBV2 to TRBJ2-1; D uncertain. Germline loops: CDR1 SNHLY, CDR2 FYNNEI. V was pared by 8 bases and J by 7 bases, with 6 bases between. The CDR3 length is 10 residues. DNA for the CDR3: TGTGCCAGCTGGGGTAATGAGCAGTTCTTC. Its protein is CASWGNEQFF.

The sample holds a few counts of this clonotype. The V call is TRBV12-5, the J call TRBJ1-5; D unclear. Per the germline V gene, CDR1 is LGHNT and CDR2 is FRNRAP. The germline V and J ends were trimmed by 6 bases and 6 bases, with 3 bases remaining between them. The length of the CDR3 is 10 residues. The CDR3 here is CASGVQPQHF. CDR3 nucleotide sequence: TGTGCTAGTGGGGTTCAGCCCCAGCATTTT.

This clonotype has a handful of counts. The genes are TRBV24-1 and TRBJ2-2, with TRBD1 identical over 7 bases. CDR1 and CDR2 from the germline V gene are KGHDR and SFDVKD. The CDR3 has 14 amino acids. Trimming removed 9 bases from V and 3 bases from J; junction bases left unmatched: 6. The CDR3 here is CATGQAVDTGELFF. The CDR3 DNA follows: TGTGCCACCGGACAGGCGGTCGACACCGGGGAGCTGTTTTTT.

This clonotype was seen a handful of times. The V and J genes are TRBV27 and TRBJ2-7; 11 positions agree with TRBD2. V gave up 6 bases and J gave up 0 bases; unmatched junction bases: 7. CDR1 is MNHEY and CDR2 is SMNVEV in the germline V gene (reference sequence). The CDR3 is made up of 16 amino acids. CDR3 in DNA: TGTGCCAGCAGCCAAGCTAGCGGGAGGCCCTCCTACGAGCAGTACTTC. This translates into CASSQASGRPSYEQYF.

CDR3 in amino acids: CAAGLAGVGEQYF. CDR3 DNA sequence: TGTGCCGCCGGACTAGCGGGAGTGGGCGAGCAGTACTTC. The rearrangement joins TRBV6-2 or TRBV6-3 to TRBJ2-7, with 13 bases matching TRBD2. The CDR3 consists of 13 residues. J was trimmed by 6 bases and V by 11 bases; bases with no gene match: 7. Germline V CDR1 and CDR2: MNHEY, SVGEGT.

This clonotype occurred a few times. DNA of the CDR3: TGCAGCGTCGTCTCCTCAGGGGCCCTTGAGACCCAGTACTTC. It codes for CSVVSSGALETQYF. The chain has TRBV29-1 and TRBJ2-5, with a weak D call TRBD1 (6 bases). The CDR3 runs 14 residues. Germline values: CDR1 SQVTM, CDR2 ANQGSEA. The V and J ends lost 6 bases and 5 bases respectively, with 19 bases between them.